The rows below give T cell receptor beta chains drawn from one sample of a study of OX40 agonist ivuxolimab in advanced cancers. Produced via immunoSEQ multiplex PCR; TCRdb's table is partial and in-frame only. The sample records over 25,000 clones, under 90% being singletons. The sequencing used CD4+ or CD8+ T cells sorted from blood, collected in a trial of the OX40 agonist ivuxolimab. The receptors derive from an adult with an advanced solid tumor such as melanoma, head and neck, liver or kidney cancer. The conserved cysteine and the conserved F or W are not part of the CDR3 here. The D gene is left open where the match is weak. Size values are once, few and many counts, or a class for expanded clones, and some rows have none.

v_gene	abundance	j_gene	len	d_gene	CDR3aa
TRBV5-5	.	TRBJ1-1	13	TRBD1	ASSLDRQGLRRAF
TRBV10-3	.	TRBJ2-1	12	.	AISDISLLNEQF
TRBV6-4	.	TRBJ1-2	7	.	AARYGYT
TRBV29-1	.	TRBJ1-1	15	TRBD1	SADPVLNRGANTEAF
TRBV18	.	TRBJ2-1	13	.	ASSPGGVSCNEQF
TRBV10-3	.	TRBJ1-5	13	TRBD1	AISEPGQKNQPQH
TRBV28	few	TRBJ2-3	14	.	ASSLGTAPSTDTQY
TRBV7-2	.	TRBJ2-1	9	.	ASSLVGEQF
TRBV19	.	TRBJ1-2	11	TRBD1	ASRRDRGLGYT
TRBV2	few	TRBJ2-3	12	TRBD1	ASQDRGGWDTQY
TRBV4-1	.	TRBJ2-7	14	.	ASSLETGLSSYEQY
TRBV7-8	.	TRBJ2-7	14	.	ASSYQARADSYEQY
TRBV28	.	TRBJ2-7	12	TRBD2	ASRAGLAPDEQY
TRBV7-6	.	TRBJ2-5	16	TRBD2	ASSHGLAGGRGQETQY
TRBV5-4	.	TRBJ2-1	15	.	ASSWGTRPESSNEQF
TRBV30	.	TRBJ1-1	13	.	AWTRKAGFDTEAF
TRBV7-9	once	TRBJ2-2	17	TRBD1	ASSLAWGQGAMDTGELF
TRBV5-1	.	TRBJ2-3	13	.	ASSLGVLSTDTQY
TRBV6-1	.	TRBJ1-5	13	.	ASSDPRDGNQPQH
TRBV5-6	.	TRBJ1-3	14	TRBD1	ASNSDRGRVGNTIY
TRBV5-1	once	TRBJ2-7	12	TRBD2	ASSLFGGEYEQY
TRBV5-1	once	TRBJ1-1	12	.	ASSLEDTWTEAF
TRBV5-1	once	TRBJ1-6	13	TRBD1	ASSLWTGDNSPLH
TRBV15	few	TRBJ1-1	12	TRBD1	ATSRDRGPSEAF
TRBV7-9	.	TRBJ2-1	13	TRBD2	ASSLVGGAYNEQF
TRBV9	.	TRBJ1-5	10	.	ASSPGDWPQH
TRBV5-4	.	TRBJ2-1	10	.	ASSLGGYEQF
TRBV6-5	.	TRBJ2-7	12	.	ASSSGQGGYEQY
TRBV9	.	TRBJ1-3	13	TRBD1	ASSTGGAPGNTIY
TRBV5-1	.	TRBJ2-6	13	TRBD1	ASSWTGAGANVLT
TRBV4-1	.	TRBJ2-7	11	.	ASSQERFYEQY
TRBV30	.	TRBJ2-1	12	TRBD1	AWHPGQGLHEQF
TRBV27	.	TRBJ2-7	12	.	ASSSPLDRNEQY
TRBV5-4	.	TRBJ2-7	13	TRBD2	ASSFGPSGVYEQY
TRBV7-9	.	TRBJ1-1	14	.	ASSLGWEGVDTEAF
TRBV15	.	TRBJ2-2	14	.	ATSRDLGVNTGELF
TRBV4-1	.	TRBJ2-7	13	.	ASSQSPSAIYEQY
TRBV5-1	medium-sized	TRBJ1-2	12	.	ASSSSGRGYGYT
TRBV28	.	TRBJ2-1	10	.	ASRGSYNEQF
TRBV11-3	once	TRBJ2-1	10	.	ASSWTSNEQF
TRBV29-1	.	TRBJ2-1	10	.	SVEPSGNEQF
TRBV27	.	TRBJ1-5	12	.	ASSLNQGFQPQH
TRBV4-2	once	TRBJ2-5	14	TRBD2	ASSQAPGLGVETQY
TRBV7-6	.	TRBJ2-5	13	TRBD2	ASSFGTSGGETQY
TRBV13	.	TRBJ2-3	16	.	ASSPQEGGPTSTDTQY
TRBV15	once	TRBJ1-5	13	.	ATSRDGQQNQPQH